These 17 T cell receptor beta chains were all obtained from the same sample, sequenced in a study of beta chain features in type 1 diabetes. Study findings and constraints: Shorter TCRB CDR3s, moderately but significantly so, were found in Type 1 diabetes patients in all four CD4+ subsets.

For these TCRs, the target antigens are not known. Every bit of the isolated RNA underwent reverse transcription, so sequencing read expressed TCRB transcripts. This table comes from immunoSEQ multiplex PCR, and its TCRdb copy is limited to in-frame clones, with some not included. The profile covers approximately 270,000 clones, with roughly 13% appearing a single time and approximately 0.015% taken by the ten largest. The sample consisted of naive CD4+ T cells from blood. The origin of the receptors is a man aged 30 to 39 with type 1 diabetes.

This clone came up a few times. J is TRBJ2-1 and V is TRBV19, with a tentative D call TRBD1 (6 bases). The V gene lost 8 bases and the J gene lost 3 bases, with 17 bases spanning the gap. Germline V gives CDR1 LNHDA, CDR2 SQIVND (reference sequence). The CDR3 consists of 15 residues. CDR3 sequence (DNA): TGTGCCAGTGCTACCGGGACACAGTTCTACAATGAGCAGTTCTTC. Translating gives CASATGTQFYNEQFF. The full variable domain, with the rest looked up from reference TRBV19 and TRBJ2-1, is DGGITQSPKYLFRKEGQNVTLSCEQNLNHDAMYWYRQDPGQGLRLIYYSQIVNDFQKGDIAEGYSVSREKKESFPLTVTSAQKNPTAFYLCASATGTQFYNEQFFGPGTRLTVL.

The CDR3 region has the DNA TGCGCCAGCAGCTTGGATCCTAGCAGCACAGATACGCAGTATTTT. This gives the protein CASSLDPSSTDTQYF. The rearrangement links TRBV5-1 to TRBJ2-3; D is perhaps TRBD2 (5 bases). Trimming took 0 bases from V and 0 from J, leaving 8 bases between them. The germline CDR1 and CDR2 sequences are SGHRS and YFSETQ. This CDR3 has 15 amino acids.

This chain connects TRBV5-1 to TRBJ2-1; 8 nucleotides match TRBD2. J gave up 9 bases and V 0 bases, and 14 bases lay outside the gene matches. CDR1 and CDR2 (germline): SGHRS, YFSETQ. This CDR3 comprises 17 residues. The CDR3 coding sequence is TGCGCCAGCAGCTTGGAACCCAGCGGGAGTTTGATTTTTGAGCAGTTCTTC. It is translated as CASSLEPSGSLIFEQFF.

V usage is TRBV5-1 and J usage is TRBJ2-3; no definite D call. Trimming shortened V by 4 bases and J by 7 bases, and 19 bases separated the two germline ends. Germline CDR1 is SGHRS and CDR2 is YFSETQ. The CDR3 is 15 residues long. The CDR3 DNA follows: TGCGCCAGCAGCAATACCTACGTACTGCAAAATACGCAGTATTTT. This sequence encodes CASSNTYVLQNTQYF.

The sample holds a few counts of this clone. The rearrangement joins TRBV2 to TRBJ2-3; 11 bases agree with TRBD2. Per germline, CDR1 SNHLY and CDR2 FYNNEI. With 7 bases clipped from V and 3 bases from J, the junction kept 9 bases outside the gene matches. The CDR3 spans 16 residues. The CDR3 region has the DNA TGTGCCAGCATCAGACTAGCGGGAAGGGGTACAGATACGCAGTATTTT. Protein sequence: CASIRLAGRGTDTQYF.

The J gene is TRBJ2-1, the V gene TRBV19; TRBD2 matches at 11 bases. Germline CDR1 LNHDA, CDR2 SQIVND (reference sequence). J lost 10 bases, V lost 5 bases, and 7 bases had no gene match. The CDR3 runs to 14 residues. Here the CDR3 reads CASSRGLAEREQFF. The CDR3 DNA is TGTGCCAGTAGTCGGGGACTAGCGGAAAGGGAGCAGTTCTTC.

This clone has more than one count but fewer than ten. The rearrangement uses TRBV28 and TRBJ1-2; 8 positions match TRBD1. The CDR3 runs to 14 residues. The germline gives CDR1 MDHEN, CDR2 SYDVKM. After removal of 7 bases from V and 8 bases from J, the junction contained 12 bases not matched to a gene. CDR3 protein: CASIIGQGGKGYTF. CDR3 in DNA: TGTGCCAGCATCATCGGACAGGGAGGGAAGGGCTACACCTTC.

This clone was observed a few times. The CDR3 region is CASTKRGGTSNEQFF. Here the CDR3 DNA reads TGTGCCAGCACCAAAAGAGGGGGGACTAGTAATGAGCAGTTCTTC. V usage is TRBV2 and J usage is TRBJ2-1; 8 bases agree with TRBD2. Looked up from germline, CDR1 is SNHLY and CDR2 is FYNNEI. The CDR3 covers 15 residues. With 7 bases clipped from V and 7 bases from J, the junction kept 12 bases outside the gene matches.

This clone was detected a few times. CDR3 sequence (DNA): TGTGCCAGCAGCGTAGGCCCAGTTAATGAAAAACTGTTTTTT. Translating it yields CASSVGPVNEKLFF. The rearrangement joins TRBV9 to TRBJ1-4, with D uncertain. The CDR3 is made up of 14 amino acids. Trimming took off 0 bases at V and 4 bases at J, with 7 bases between the two ends. Germline assignment: CDR1 SGDLS and CDR2 YYNGEE.

The rearrangement uses TRBV4-3 and TRBJ2-2; 10 bases map to TRBD2. Germline loops: CDR1 LGHNA, CDR2 YSLEER. Trimming removed 8 bases from V and 6 bases from J; junction bases left unmatched: 12. The CDR3 has 16 amino acids. DNA of the CDR3: TGCGCCAGCGGGAGGGGTACGGGACTAGCGCCCGGGGAGCTGTTTTTT. It encodes CASGRGTGLAPGELFF.

A few counts support this clone. The chain combines TRBV7-9 with TRBJ2-2; tentative D call: TRBD2 (6 bases). This CDR3 comprises 14 residues. Germline V gene data show CDR1 as SEHNR and CDR2 as FQNEAQ (reference sequence). V shed 5 bases and J shed 5 bases, with 12 bases lying between them. The CDR3 region has the DNA TGTGCCAGCAGCACCAGGACTAATACCGGGGAGCTGTTTTTT. Amino acids: CASSTRTNTGELFF.

There are a few counts of this clone. The V call is TRBV4-2, the J call TRBJ1-5; TRBD1 might be the D (6 bases). The germline V and J ends were trimmed by 3 bases and 5 bases, with 20 bases remaining between them. The CDR3 runs 17 residues. Germline CDR1 and CDR2: LGHNA and YNFKEQ. The CDR3: CASSQPGGGGAYQPQHF. The CDR3 coding sequence is TGTGCCAGCAGCCAGCCCGGCGGCGGGGGGGCGTATCAGCCCCAGCATTTT.

This clone was detected a few times. The V and J genes are TRBV18 and TRBJ2-5; 7 bases are a match to TRBD2. V was pared by 1 base and J by 5 bases, with 1 base of the junction left unmatched. This CDR3 region has 13 residues. Germline V gives CDR1 KGHSH, CDR2 LQKENI. The CDR3 region is CASSPQGGETQYF. CDR3 DNA sequence: TGTGCCAGCTCACCACAGGGAGGGGAGACCCAGTACTTC.

This clone was seen a handful of times. The chain uses TRBV28 and TRBJ2-7, with 7 bases that match TRBD2. J gave up 5 bases and V 4 bases, and 5 bases lay outside the gene matches. This CDR3 region has 13 residues. CDR1 and CDR2 (germline): MDHEN, SYDVKM. The CDR3 nucleotides read TGTGCCAGCAGTTCCGGGGGGTTCGACGAGCAGTACTTC. This translates into CASSSGGFDEQYF.

This clone was seen only a few times. The chain links TRBV7-2 to TRBJ2-7; 7 positions match TRBD2. This CDR3 comprises 17 residues. Unmatched junction bases numbered 11, after V lost 1 base and J lost 2 bases. Germline V gene lookup returns CDR1 SGHTA and CDR2 FQGNSA. The CDR3 spells CASSLGSQGGSAYEQYF. The CDR3 region has the DNA TGTGCCAGCAGCTTAGGATCCCAGGGCGGGAGTGCCTACGAGCAGTACTTC.

This clone has a handful of counts. V gene TRBV2 combines with J gene TRBJ2-5; D remains unclear. Germline CDR1 reads SNHLY; CDR2 reads FYNNEI. CDR3 length: 12 residues. With 5 bases removed from V and 0 bases from J, the gap between germline ends came to 4 bases. CDR3 residues: CASSLDQETQYF. As DNA, the CDR3 is TGTGCCAGCAGTCTCGACCAAGAGACCCAGTACTTC.

A remark on this clone: This CDR3 is also generated by other DNA sequences in the sample. The chain couples TRBV9 to TRBJ2-1; D gene ambiguous. The CDR3 totals 13 residues. The V end lost 0 bases, the J end lost 3 bases, and 4 bases lay between the germline ends. Germline values: CDR1 SGDLS, CDR2 YYNGEE. CDR3 bases: TGTGCCAGCAGCGTAGCGGGCTACAATGAGCAGTTCTTC. It codes for CASSVAGYNEQFF.